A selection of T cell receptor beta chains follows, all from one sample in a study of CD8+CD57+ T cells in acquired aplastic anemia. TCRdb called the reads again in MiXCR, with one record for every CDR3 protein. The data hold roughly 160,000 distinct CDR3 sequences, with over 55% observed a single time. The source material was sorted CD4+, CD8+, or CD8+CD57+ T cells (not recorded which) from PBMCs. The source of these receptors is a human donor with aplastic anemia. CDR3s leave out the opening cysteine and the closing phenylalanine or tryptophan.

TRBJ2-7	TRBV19	ASSIGPDRYEQY
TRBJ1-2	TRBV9	ASSVEGGYT
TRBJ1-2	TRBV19	ASNRRTGDGYGYT
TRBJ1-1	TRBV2	ASKGLGGDTEAF
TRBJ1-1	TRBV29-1	SVTGAVGGTEAF
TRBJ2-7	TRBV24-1	ATSGTGGEQY
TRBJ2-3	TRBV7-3	ASSFIPTDTQY
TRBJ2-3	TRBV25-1	ASMAHSTDTQY
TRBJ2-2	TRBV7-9	ASSEKPAGELF
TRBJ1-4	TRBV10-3	AISELAGGEKLF
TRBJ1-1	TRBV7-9	ASSSRGTEAF
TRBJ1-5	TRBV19	ASSFHRGGQPQH
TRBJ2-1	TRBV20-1	SASPLASGYNEQF
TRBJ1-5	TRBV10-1	ASSEGNRGNQPQH
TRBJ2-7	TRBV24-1	ASSSESEQY
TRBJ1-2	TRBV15	ATSRDWGGYT
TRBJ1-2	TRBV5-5	ASSLQYGYGYT
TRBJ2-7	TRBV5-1	ASSPGTAEGEQY
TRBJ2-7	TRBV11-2	ASSLDSGQYEQY
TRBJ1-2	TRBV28	ASSGAYGYT
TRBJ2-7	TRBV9	ASSGANSQQY
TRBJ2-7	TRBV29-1	SVELGYEQY
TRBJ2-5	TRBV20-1	SARDRTSERCY
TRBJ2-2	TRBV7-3	ASSPKSGTNTGELF
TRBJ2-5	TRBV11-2	ASGNRVETQY
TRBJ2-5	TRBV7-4	ASSLVRGAKETQY
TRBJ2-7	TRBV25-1	ASSDARTGGYEQY